This is a list of T cell receptor beta chains from one sample in a study of T cell responses to AZD1222 COVID-19 vaccine. Measured with immunoSEQ multiplex PCR; TCRdb has only the in-frame clones, and not every one. This table has about 140,000 clones, approximately 91% appearing once. The sequences come from peripheral blood, collected 28 days after the second AZD1222 dose. The receptor set was obtained from an adult who received the AZD1222 COVID-19 vaccine. CDR3s include the opening cysteine and the closing phenylalanine or tryptophan. Each record gives: clone size, V gene, J gene, D gene, CDR3 DNA, CDR3 protein. The D gene is left open where the match is weak. Not all rows give a size; the values are once, few, many and, for expanded clones, a class.

abundance: .
v_gene: TRBV27
j_gene: TRBJ2-5
d_gene: .
CDR3nt: TGTGCCAGCAGTCCATCCCGGGGGCTAGCGGCGGGGGAGACCCAGTACTTC
CDR3aa: CASSPSRGLAAGETQYF

abundance: .
v_gene: TRBV6-1
j_gene: TRBJ1-1
d_gene: .
CDR3nt: TGTGCCAGCAGTGAGTTCGGGAGGAGTGGTGCCACTGAAGCTTTCTTT
CDR3aa: CASSEFGRSGATEAFF

abundance: .
v_gene: TRBV12-3/TRBV12-4
j_gene: TRBJ2-7
d_gene: .
CDR3nt: TGTGCCAGCAGTGTAAATCCGTACGAGCAGTACTTC
CDR3aa: CASSVNPYEQYF

abundance: .
v_gene: TRBV9
j_gene: TRBJ2-7
d_gene: .
CDR3nt: TGTGCCAGCAGCTTTCAACAGGGTTCCGAGCAGTACTTC
CDR3aa: CASSFQQGSEQYF

abundance: .
v_gene: TRBV25-1
j_gene: TRBJ2-2
d_gene: .
CDR3nt: TGTGCCAGCAGTCCGGCACCGAGGTTGCGGGTCGGGGAGCTGTTTTTT
CDR3aa: CASSPAPRLRVGELFF

abundance: .
v_gene: TRBV27
j_gene: TRBJ2-7
d_gene: .
CDR3nt: TGTGCCAGCAGCGGGACTTCCGTCTCCTACGAGCAGTACTTC
CDR3aa: CASSGTSVSYEQYF

abundance: .
v_gene: TRBV6-2/TRBV6-3
j_gene: TRBJ2-7
d_gene: .
CDR3nt: TGTGCCAGCAGCCCGGGGGCCTACGAGCAGTACTTC
CDR3aa: CASSPGAYEQYF

abundance: .
v_gene: TRBV6-5
j_gene: TRBJ2-1
d_gene: TRBD1
CDR3nt: TGTGCCAGCATTGCCCGGGACAGGGGCGTGAATGAGCAGTTCTTC
CDR3aa: CASIARDRGVNEQFF

abundance: .
v_gene: TRBV20-1
j_gene: TRBJ1-4
d_gene: .
CDR3nt: TGCAGTGCTTCCCGGGATGAAAAACTGTTTTTT
CDR3aa: CSASRDEKLFF

abundance: .
v_gene: TRBV9
j_gene: TRBJ1-1
d_gene: TRBD1
CDR3nt: TGTGCCAGCAGCACCGGACAGGGGGGCACTGAAGCTTTCTTT
CDR3aa: CASSTGQGGTEAFF

abundance: once
v_gene: TRBV6-6
j_gene: TRBJ2-7
d_gene: TRBD1
CDR3nt: TGTGCCAGCAGCTTGGACAGGAACTCCTACGAGCAGTACTTC
CDR3aa: CASSLDRNSYEQYF

abundance: .
v_gene: TRBV7-6
j_gene: TRBJ2-7
d_gene: .
CDR3nt: TGTGCCAGCAGCTTAGGTTTCGGCAGCTCCTACGAGCAGTACTTC
CDR3aa: CASSLGFGSSYEQYF

abundance: .
v_gene: TRBV12-3/TRBV12-4
j_gene: TRBJ2-7
d_gene: .
CDR3nt: TGTGCCAGCAGTTTAGCACAGGGCCACGAGCAGTACTTC
CDR3aa: CASSLAQGHEQYF

abundance: .
v_gene: TRBV7-3
j_gene: TRBJ2-7
d_gene: .
CDR3nt: TGTGCCAGCAGCTTAGATAGGGGACCCTACGAGCAGTACTTC
CDR3aa: CASSLDRGPYEQYF

abundance: once
v_gene: TRBV4-1
j_gene: TRBJ1-1
d_gene: .
CDR3nt: TGCGCCAGCAGCCAAGACCGTTGGGGGTTCACTGAAGCTTTCTTT
CDR3aa: CASSQDRWGFTEAFF

abundance: .
v_gene: TRBV28
j_gene: TRBJ1-1
d_gene: .
CDR3nt: TGTGCCAGCAGGCGGTTTATGAACACTGAAGCTTTCTTT
CDR3aa: CASRRFMNTEAFF

abundance: .
v_gene: TRBV9
j_gene: TRBJ2-5
d_gene: .
CDR3nt: TGTGCCAGCAGCGACGTAGTATCCGGGGGGCTGGAGACCCAGTACTTC
CDR3aa: CASSDVVSGGLETQYF

abundance: .
v_gene: TRBV7-3
j_gene: TRBJ2-5
d_gene: TRBD1
CDR3nt: TGTGCCAGCAGCAGAACAGGGGGAGAGACCCAGTACTTC
CDR3aa: CASSRTGGETQYF

abundance: .
v_gene: TRBV4-1
j_gene: TRBJ2-1
d_gene: .
CDR3nt: TGCGCCAGCGCTAGGTCCTACAATGAGCAGTTCTTC
CDR3aa: CASARSYNEQFF

abundance: .
v_gene: TRBV5-6
j_gene: TRBJ1-2
d_gene: .
CDR3nt: TGTGCCAGCAGCTTACCCCAGGATGGCTACACCTTC
CDR3aa: CASSLPQDGYTF

abundance: .
v_gene: TRBV18
j_gene: TRBJ1-1
d_gene: .
CDR3nt: TGTGCCAGCTCACAGCCGGAGAACACTGAAGCTTTCTTT
CDR3aa: CASSQPENTEAFF

abundance: .
v_gene: TRBV5-4
j_gene: TRBJ2-3
d_gene: TRBD2
CDR3nt: TGTGCCAGCAGCTTGAGGGTGGGAGGGCCTACAGATACGCAGTATTTT
CDR3aa: CASSLRVGGPTDTQYF

abundance: .
v_gene: TRBV3-1/TRBV3-2
j_gene: TRBJ2-5
d_gene: .
CDR3nt: TGTGCCAGCAGCCAAGATCGGGGGCGCGGGGAGACCCAGTACTTC
CDR3aa: CASSQDRGRGETQYF

abundance: .
v_gene: TRBV6-5
j_gene: TRBJ1-1
d_gene: TRBD1
CDR3nt: TGTGCCAGCAGTTACTCGGGACAGTTAACTGAAGCTTTCTTT
CDR3aa: CASSYSGQLTEAFF

abundance: .
v_gene: TRBV3-1/TRBV3-2
j_gene: TRBJ1-1
d_gene: .
CDR3nt: TGTGCCAGCAGCCGCACTAGACCGGGGGACACTGAAGCTTTCTTT
CDR3aa: CASSRTRPGDTEAFF

abundance: .
v_gene: TRBV5-5
j_gene: TRBJ1-2
d_gene: .
CDR3nt: TGTGCCAGCAGCTCACACCCTCGGGAGGTCTATGGCTACACCTTC
CDR3aa: CASSSHPREVYGYTF

abundance: .
v_gene: TRBV3-1/TRBV3-2
j_gene: TRBJ1-2
d_gene: TRBD1
CDR3nt: TGTGCCAGCAGCGCGTGGACAGGGGAAAGCGGCTACACCTTC
CDR3aa: CASSAWTGESGYTF

abundance: .
v_gene: TRBV25-1
j_gene: TRBJ2-3
d_gene: TRBD2
CDR3nt: TGTGCCAGCAGTGAGATCAGACTAGCGGGAGGCCCTAGGGATACGCAGTATTTT
CDR3aa: CASSEIRLAGGPRDTQYF

abundance: once
v_gene: TRBV7-9
j_gene: TRBJ1-1
d_gene: .
CDR3nt: TGTGCCAGCAGCTTAGTACAGACATGGAACACTGAAGCTTTCTTT
CDR3aa: CASSLVQTWNTEAFF

abundance: .
v_gene: TRBV7-9
j_gene: TRBJ2-1
d_gene: .
CDR3nt: TGTGCCAGCAGCCCCCCCATAACGGACAGCTCCTACAATGAGCAGTTCTTC
CDR3aa: CASSPPITDSSYNEQFF

abundance: .
v_gene: TRBV7-2
j_gene: TRBJ1-5
d_gene: TRBD1
CDR3nt: TGTGCCAGCAGCTTATCAGGGGGAGGGGGTCAGCCCCAGCATTTT
CDR3aa: CASSLSGGGGQPQHF

abundance: .
v_gene: TRBV27
j_gene: TRBJ2-2
d_gene: .
CDR3nt: TGTGCCAGCAGTTTATCGCTAGGGGGAAGGGGCGGGGAGCTGTTTTTT
CDR3aa: CASSLSLGGRGGELFF

abundance: .
v_gene: TRBV5-1
j_gene: TRBJ1-6
d_gene: .
CDR3nt: TGCGCCAGCAGCTTGGAAGTGTTAGCCAATTCACCCCTCCACTTT
CDR3aa: CASSLEVLANSPLHF

abundance: .
v_gene: TRBV5-1
j_gene: TRBJ1-5
d_gene: .
CDR3nt: TGCGCCAGCAGCCTGACAGGAGATCAGCCCCAGCATTTT
CDR3aa: CASSLTGDQPQHF

abundance: .
v_gene: TRBV7-9
j_gene: TRBJ2-7
d_gene: TRBD1
CDR3nt: TGTGCCAGCAGCAGACAGGGGGCAGCAAACGAGCAGTACTTC
CDR3aa: CASSRQGAANEQYF

abundance: .
v_gene: TRBV29-1
j_gene: TRBJ1-2
d_gene: .
CDR3nt: TGCAGCGTCGCCGTAAAGGAGGATTATGGCTACACCTTC
CDR3aa: CSVAVKEDYGYTF

abundance: .
v_gene: TRBV9
j_gene: TRBJ2-7
d_gene: TRBD1
CDR3nt: TGTGCCAGCAGCCCGAGGGGGACAGGGAACTCCTACGAGCAGTACTTC
CDR3aa: CASSPRGTGNSYEQYF

abundance: .
v_gene: TRBV11-2
j_gene: TRBJ2-1
d_gene: .
CDR3nt: TGTGCCAGCAGCTTAGGCGTGGGGGGCCTCGTAGTCTATGAGCAGTTCTTC
CDR3aa: CASSLGVGGLVVYEQFF

abundance: .
v_gene: TRBV27
j_gene: TRBJ2-1
d_gene: .
CDR3nt: TGTGCCAGCAGCCCGCTCTATTGGTCGGGCGCCTACAATGAGCAGTTCTTC
CDR3aa: CASSPLYWSGAYNEQFF

abundance: .
v_gene: TRBV7-8
j_gene: TRBJ2-2
d_gene: TRBD2
CDR3nt: TGTGCCAGCAGCTTAGCGGGAGGGCGGACCGGGGAGCTGTTTTTT
CDR3aa: CASSLAGGRTGELFF

abundance: .
v_gene: TRBV2
j_gene: TRBJ2-2
d_gene: TRBD2
CDR3nt: TGTGCCAGCAGTGACGGGGCTAGCGGGCACACCGGGGAGCTGTTTTTT
CDR3aa: CASSDGASGHTGELFF

abundance: .
v_gene: TRBV7-6
j_gene: TRBJ2-1
d_gene: .
CDR3nt: TGTGCCAGCAGCGCCCGGACGGACAATGAGCAGTTCTTC
CDR3aa: CASSARTDNEQFF

abundance: .
v_gene: TRBV29-1
j_gene: TRBJ1-2
d_gene: .
CDR3nt: TGCAGCGCCTTAAGAGGAGGGAACTATGGCTACACCTTC
CDR3aa: CSALRGGNYGYTF

abundance: .
v_gene: TRBV6-1
j_gene: TRBJ1-4
d_gene: .
CDR3nt: TGTGCCAGCAGTGAGGCATGGGCAGTGGCTAATGAAAAACTGTTTTTT
CDR3aa: CASSEAWAVANEKLFF

abundance: .
v_gene: TRBV15
j_gene: TRBJ2-1
d_gene: .
CDR3nt: TGTGCCACCAGCAGACCCCCAAGCTTTAATGAGCAGTTCTTC
CDR3aa: CATSRPPSFNEQFF

abundance: .
v_gene: TRBV6-6
j_gene: TRBJ1-1
d_gene: .
CDR3nt: TGTGCCAGCAGTACACCAGGGGTTACTGAAGCTTTCTTT
CDR3aa: CASSTPGVTEAFF

abundance: .
v_gene: TRBV28
j_gene: TRBJ1-5
d_gene: .
CDR3nt: TGTGCCAGCAGAGACGGGGGTACGAATCAGCCCCAGCATTTT
CDR3aa: CASRDGGTNQPQHF

abundance: .
v_gene: TRBV24-1
j_gene: TRBJ2-2
d_gene: .
CDR3nt: TGTGCCACCAGTGACTCGATAGGGGAGCTGTTTTTT
CDR3aa: CATSDSIGELFF

abundance: once
v_gene: TRBV6-5
j_gene: TRBJ1-1
d_gene: .
CDR3nt: TGTGCCAGCAGTTATGAGTGGAACACTGAAGCTTTCTTT
CDR3aa: CASSYEWNTEAFF